The 2 T cell receptor beta chains presented below share a single source sample, sequenced in a study of PD-1 blockade in mismatch repair-deficient tumors. Sequencing used immunoSEQ multiplex PCR; TCRdb keeps in-frame clones, though not all of them. The sample consists of about 100,000 clones, approximately 80% of them appearing once. Here the sequenced sample was peripheral blood, taken about 33 weeks after starting pembrolizumab. The receptors were sampled from an adult with mismatch repair-deficient cancer.

This chain uses TRBV4-2 with TRBJ2-7; no clear D gene. The germline gives CDR1 LGHNA, CDR2 YNFKEQ. This CDR3 spans 15 amino acids. Trimming removed 0 bases at V and 9 bases at J, with 18 bases between. The CDR3 reads CASSQDLEQPTGQYF. The CDR3, as DNA: TGTGCCAGCAGCCAAGATCTAGAACAGCCGACTGGGCAGTACTTC.

Details on this clone: Mismatch with germline at one junction end may stem from a read error. The rearrangement joins TRBV11-2 to TRBJ1-5, with D perhaps matching TRBD1 (6 bases). The CDR3 runs to 13 residues. CDR1 SGHAT and CDR2 FQNNGV come from the germline V gene. The CDR3 coding sequence is TGTGCCAGCAGCCTAGAGGGGGATCAGCCCCAGCATTTT. This translates into CASSLEGDQPQHF.